These 28 T cell receptor beta chains came from one sample sequenced in a study of cytomegalovirus exposure and HLA in healthy donors. Primers: 60 Vbeta forward and 13 Jbeta reverse. TCRdb's copy holds only in-frame clones and misses some; the assay was immunoSEQ multiplex PCR. The sample includes 100,000 to 150,000 clones, over 60% seen only once; the top ten take 2.7%. Sequencing was performed on PBMCs. These receptor sequences come from a woman aged 40 to 50 in good health and CMV-seropositive.

The chain uses TRBV19 and TRBJ1-2; D remains ambiguous. The V end was cut by 4 bases, the J end by 2 bases, with 5 bases between. The CDR3 extends over 12 amino acids. Germline V gene data show CDR1 as LNHDA and CDR2 as SQIVND (reference sequence). DNA for the CDR3: TGTGCCAGTAGTACACAGAACTATGGCTACACCTTC. It is translated as CASSTQNYGYTF.

The CDR3 sequence: CASSILGGGGTDTQYF. CDR3 nucleotide sequence: TGTGCCAGTAGTATCTTAGGGGGCGGCGGCACAGATACGCAGTATTTT. V is TRBV19 and J is TRBJ2-3; 7 nucleotides line up with TRBD1. The V gene end was trimmed by 3 bases and the J gene end by 1 base; junction bases not matched to a gene: 7. CDR1 and CDR2 (germline): LNHDA, SQIVND (reference sequence). The CDR3 consists of 16 residues. Looking up the rest from reference TRBV19 and TRBJ2-3 gives the full variable domain: DGGITQSPKYLFRKEGQNVTLSCEQNLNHDAMYWYRQDPGQGLRLIYYSQIVNDFQKGDIAEGYSVSREKKESFPLTVTSAQKNPTAFYLCASSILGGGGTDTQYFGPGTRLTVL.

This clone was detected only a few times. This chain's CDR3 is CASSPTSGSRKTQYF. CDR3 DNA: TGTGCCAGCAGCCCGACTAGCGGGAGTAGGAAGACCCAGTACTTC. The chain carries TRBV13 and TRBJ2-5; the match to TRBD2 covers 12 bases. In germline, CDR1 is PRHDT, CDR2 FYEKMQ (reference sequence). V was pared by 5 bases and J by 6 bases, with 7 bases of the junction left unmatched. This CDR3 comprises 15 residues.

This chain joins TRBV25-1 and TRBJ1-3; D gene uncertain. The germline CDR1 and CDR2 sequences are MGHDK and SYGVNS. This CDR3 is 16 amino acids long. Trimming removed 0 bases at V and 0 bases at J, with 9 bases between. For the CDR3, the DNA is TGTGCCAGCAGTGAATATCAGAGGAGCTCTGGAAACACCATATATTTT. Protein product: CASSEYQRSSGNTIYF.

The sample holds one count of this clone. The chain uses TRBV19 and TRBJ2-5; possibly TRBD1 for D (6 bases). The germline V gene has CDR1 LNHDA and CDR2 SQIVND (reference sequence). With 6 bases removed from V and 0 bases from J, the gap between germline ends came to 11 bases. The CDR3 loop spans 14 amino acids. The CDR3 DNA reads as TGTGCCAGTAGGAAACAGGGAGACCAAGAGACCCAGTACTTC. Translation: CASRKQGDQETQYF.

CDR3 region: CASSRSRSGSDTQYF. DNA of the CDR3: TGTGCCAGTAGTAGGTCTAGGAGCGGTAGCGATACGCAGTATTTT. The rearrangement links TRBV19 to TRBJ2-3; D might be TRBD2 (5 bases). Germline V CDR1 and CDR2: LNHDA, SQIVND (reference sequence). V lost 4 bases and J lost 6, with 17 bases in between. The CDR3 is 15 amino acids.

The chain has TRBV7-9 and TRBJ2-2, with D possibly matching TRBD2 (5 bases). The CDR3 is made up of 15 amino acids. Deletions cut 4 bases from V and 0 bases from J, with 9 bases between. Germline V gives CDR1 SEHNR, CDR2 FQNEAQ (reference sequence). The chain's CDR3 is CASSYTSANTGELFF. CDR3 DNA sequence: TGTGCCAGCAGCTACACTAGTGCGAACACCGGGGAGCTGTTTTTT. The full variable domain, completed using reference TRBV7-9 and TRBJ2-2, is DTGVSQNPRHKITKRGQNVTFRCDPISEHNRLYWYRQTLGQGPEFLTYFQNEAQLEKSRLLSDRFSAERPKGSFSTLEIQRTEQGDSAMYLCASSYTSANTGELFFGEGSRLTVL.

The chain joins TRBV5-6 to TRBJ1-5, with D uncertain. The germline CDR1 and CDR2 sequences are SGHDT and YYEEEE. This CDR3 has 14 residues. V lost 0 bases and J 3 bases, leaving 7 bases between the germline ends. The CDR3 DNA sequence: TGTGCCAGCAGCTTGGGTCTTATCAATCAGCCCCAGCATTTT. It codes for CASSLGLINQPQHF.

This clone was detected only once. One junction end disagrees with the germline gene, perhaps due to a read error. V is TRBV5-1 and J is TRBJ1-1; D is undetermined. The length of the CDR3 is 14 residues. Per the germline V gene, CDR1 is SGHRS and CDR2 is YFSETQ. The CDR3 nucleotides are TGCGCCAGCAGCTTGGGACACCCGAACACTGAAGCTTCCTTT. Amino acids: CASSLGHPNTEASF.

This clone occurred once. The V gene is TRBV5-1, the J gene TRBJ2-5, with 7 nucleotides matching TRBD2. CDR1 is SGHRS, CDR2 YFSETQ, per germline. The CDR3 has 14 residues. After removal of 3 bases from V and 2 bases from J, the junction contained 4 bases not matched to a gene. The CDR3 loop reads CASSSTSAQETQYF. As DNA, the CDR3 is TGCGCCAGCAGCTCAACTAGCGCTCAAGAGACCCAGTACTTC.

The CDR3: CASEGQGGTEAFF. The CDR3 DNA reads TGTGCCAGCGAGGGACAGGGGGGTACTGAAGCTTTCTTT. The chain joins TRBV2 to TRBJ1-1, with 11 bases that match TRBD1. The CDR3 loop spans 13 amino acids. J was trimmed by 5 bases and V by 8 bases; bases with no gene match: 4. Germline loops: CDR1 SNHLY, CDR2 FYNNEI.

The gene calls are TRBV5-3 and TRBJ2-7; no reliable D call. TRBV5-3 is an open reading frame whose function is uncertain. Trimming took 1 base from V and 6 from J, leaving 14 bases between them. CDR3 length: 14 residues. Written as DNA, the CDR3 is TGTGCCAGAAGCTTGAGGCGGCCGCCCCCCGAGCAGTACTTC. It specifies CARSLRRPPPEQYF.

The rearrangement links TRBV6-4 to TRBJ2-2; D may be TRBD2 (6 bases). Per germline, CDR1 MRHNA and CDR2 SNTAGT. The V gene lost 0 bases and the J gene lost 4 bases, with 9 bases spanning the gap. CDR3 length equals 15 residues. The CDR3 region is CASSDSGGSTGELFF. The DNA for the CDR3 is TGTGCCAGCAGTGACTCAGGAGGGTCCACCGGGGAGCTGTTTTTT.

This clone appeared a few times. The V call is TRBV11-3, the J call TRBJ2-7; D possibly corresponds to TRBD1 (6 bases). Between the trimmed V and J ends, which lost 5 bases and 0 bases, there was a span of 8 bases. CDR3 length equals 13 residues. Germline CDR1 SGHNT, CDR2 YENEEA. The CDR3 spells CASSPDSSYEQYF. CDR3 nucleotides: TGTGCCAGCAGCCCGGACAGCTCCTACGAGCAGTACTTC.

The rearrangement joins TRBV9 to TRBJ2-1; 7 bases fit TRBD2. The ends lost 0 bases at V and 7 bases at J; junction bases unmatched: 7. This CDR3 is 15 amino acids long. Germline V gene lookup returns CDR1 SGDLS and CDR2 YYNGEE. As DNA, the CDR3 is TGTGCCAGCAGCGTAGTCCAGACTAGCAGGAATGAGCAGTTCTTC. It specifies CASSVVQTSRNEQFF.

The chain joins TRBV28 to TRBJ1-5; 7 bases map to TRBD1. Germline CDR1 MDHEN, CDR2 SYDVKM. With 10 bases clipped from V and 0 bases from J, the junction kept 18 bases outside the gene matches. This CDR3 is 18 amino acids long. CDR3 nucleotides: TGTGCCAACCCTAATGAACGACAGGGCCCCTATAGCAATCAGCCCCAGCATTTT. It encodes CANPNERQGPYSNQPQHF.

Here the CDR3 reads CASSLARGDRVIWETQYF. CDR3 in DNA: TGTGCCAGCAGCTTAGCCCGAGGGGACAGGGTAATTTGGGAGACCCAGTACTTC. The rearrangement links TRBV7-9 to TRBJ2-5, with 9 bases fitting TRBD1. The CDR3 is 18 amino acids. V gave up 0 bases and J gave up 5 bases; unmatched junction bases: 13. Germline CDR1 reads SEHNR; CDR2 reads FQNEAQ (reference sequence).

The J gene is TRBJ2-5, the V gene TRBV28, with D possibly TRBD1 on 6 matching bases. The DNA end lines up better with TRBJ2-7; the J call may be wrong. This CDR3 has 12 amino acids. Germline CDR1 reads MDHEN; CDR2 reads SYDVKM. The CDR3 nucleotides read TGTGCCAGCGCGGCGGACAGTTACGAGCAGTACTTC. Its protein product is CASAADSYEQYF.

The chain is built from TRBV5-1 and TRBJ1-4, with TRBD1 matching 8 bases. V shed 5 bases and J 3 bases; nucleotides not matched to a gene: 9. The length of the CDR3 is 16 residues. The germline V gene encodes CDR1 SGHRS and CDR2 YFSETQ. CDR3 sequence reads: CASRPAYRGSNEKLFF. The CDR3 DNA reads as TGCGCCAGCAGACCGGCATACAGGGGGTCTAATGAAAAACTGTTTTTT.

About this clone itself: Other nucleotide sequences from this sample produce the same CDR3. The chain is built from TRBV7-2 and TRBJ1-1; D is perhaps TRBD1 (5 bases). The CDR3 covers 14 residues. Per germline, CDR1 SGHTA and CDR2 FQGNSA. The V and J ends lost 1 base and 0 bases respectively, with 6 bases between them. In DNA, the CDR3 is TGTGCCAGCAGCTTAGGACAGTTGAACACTGAAGCTTTCTTT. Translated, it gives CASSLGQLNTEAFF.

This rearrangement joins TRBV13 to TRBJ2-7; TRBD2 aligns across 12 bases. Trimming took 3 bases from V and 4 from J; bases not matched to a gene: 7. CDR1 is PRHDT and CDR2 is FYEKMQ in the germline V gene (reference sequence). CDR3 length equals 16 residues. CDR3 bases: TGTGCCAGCAGCTTCCGGACTAGCGGGAATCTTTACGAGCAGTACTTC. Residues: CASSFRTSGNLYEQYF. The variable domain in full, with the rest retrieved from reference TRBV13 and TRBJ2-7, is AAGVIQSPRHLIKEKRETATLKCYPIPRHDTVYWYQQGPGQDPQFLISFYEKMQSDKGSIPDRFSAQQFSDYHSELNMSSLELGDSALYFCASSFRTSGNLYEQYFGPGTRLTVT.

This clone was picked up a small number of times. This chain uses TRBV6-5 with TRBJ2-3, with a possible D match to TRBD2 (6 bases). The CDR3 is 13 amino acids. V dropped 7 bases and J dropped 1 base, with 9 bases sitting between them. Looked up from germline, CDR1 is MNHEY and CDR2 is SVGAGI. The CDR3 spells CASTASGTDTQYF. In DNA form, the CDR3 reads TGTGCCAGCACTGCTAGCGGCACAGATACGCAGTATTTT.

The chain uses TRBV6-5 and TRBJ1-2; D gene ambiguous. Germline CDR1 MNHEY, CDR2 SVGAGI. Trimming shortened V by 2 bases and J by 6 bases, and 7 bases separated the two germline ends. The CDR3 contains 12 residues. Here the CDR3 reads CASSYEGDGYTF. The CDR3 DNA sequence: TGTGCCAGCAGTTACGAGGGAGATGGCTACACCTTC.

The chain employs TRBV15 and TRBJ2-1, with no clear D. Trimming pared 4 bases from V and 8 bases from J, leaving 21 bases between. This CDR3 is 16 amino acids long. Germline CDR1 is LNHNV and CDR2 is YYDKDF (reference sequence). As DNA, the CDR3 is TGTGCCACCAGCACCGTCCCCCCCCCTAATTTTGATGAGCAGTTCTTC. It yields the protein CATSTVPPPNFDEQFF.

This clone was recorded only once. The chain employs TRBV6-5 and TRBJ2-2; D is perhaps TRBD2 (6 bases). The CDR3 sequence is 14 residues long. Trimming pared 8 bases from V and 4 bases from J, leaving 14 bases between. The V gene's germline CDR1 is MNHEY and CDR2 SVGAGI. CDR3 loop: CASALLGGTGELFF. The CDR3 DNA reads as TGTGCCAGCGCCCTCTTGGGGGGCACCGGGGAGCTGTTTTTT.

This chain uses TRBV19 with TRBJ2-1; 14 nucleotides align to TRBD2. This CDR3 has 17 amino acids. CDR1 is LNHDA, CDR2 SQIVND, per germline (reference sequence). V gave up 3 bases and J gave up 5 bases; unmatched junction bases: 6. This chain's CDR3 is CASSIGLAGGPNNEQFF. The CDR3 DNA reads TGTGCCAGTAGTATTGGACTAGCGGGAGGCCCAAACAATGAGCAGTTCTTC.

This sequence joins TRBV6-4 and TRBJ2-1; no reliable D call. Germline V CDR1 and CDR2: MRHNA, SNTAGT. The CDR3 loop spans 14 amino acids. V was shortened by 5 bases and J by 10 bases, with 18 bases between the two germline ends. CDR3 protein: CASSPNDMAWEQFF. The CDR3, as DNA: TGTGCCAGCAGTCCCAACGATATGGCTTGGGAGCAGTTCTTC.

V usage is TRBV5-6 and J usage is TRBJ1-2; D not resolved. The CDR3 consists of 13 residues. The V end was cut by 3 bases, the J end by 7 bases, with 13 bases between. Germline-derived CDR1 and CDR2 are SGHDT and YYEEEE. CDR3 loop: CASSWPSSPGYTF. CDR3 nucleotide sequence: TGTGCCAGCAGCTGGCCCTCATCTCCTGGCTACACCTTC.